The next 24 T cell receptor beta chains were all read from a single sample in a study of cytomegalovirus exposure and HLA in healthy donors. With 60 Vbeta and 13 Jbeta primers, the PCR was carried out. Some clones are missing from TCRdb's copy, which holds only in-frame ones; the method was immunoSEQ multiplex PCR. Counted here are about 180,000 clones, around 80% occurring once; the ten biggest clones make up 1.4%. The sequenced material came from PBMCs. The receptors derive from a woman aged 25 to 45 in good health and CMV-seropositive.

With respect to this clone: The junction does not match germline at one end; this may be a read error. This chain connects TRBV15 to TRBJ2-1, with D uncertain. The CDR3 length is 14 residues. Germline V gene sequence: CDR1 LNHNV, CDR2 YYDKDF (reference sequence). This CDR3 reads CATSRGIGNNEQFF. CDR3 bases: TGTGCCACCAGTAGAGGAATCGGTAACAATGAGCAGTTCTTC.

The J gene is TRBJ2-1, the V gene TRBV28, with D possibly matching TRBD1 (5 bases). Trimming pared 6 bases from V and 2 bases from J, leaving 14 bases between. Germline loops: CDR1 MDHEN, CDR2 SYDVKM. CDR3 length: 15 residues. CDR3 coding DNA: TGTGCCAGCAGGTCCACAGGTTCCCCCTACAATGAGCAGTTCTTC. Encoded protein: CASRSTGSPYNEQFF.

CDR3 in amino acids: CASSQGETGDQPQHF. For the CDR3, the DNA is TGCGCCAGCAGCCAAGGGGAAACAGGGGATCAGCCCCAGCATTTT. V and J are TRBV4-1 and TRBJ1-5; 7 nucleotides match TRBD1. The CDR3 is 15 residues long. The V and J ends lost 1 base and 5 bases, in that order; junction bases with no gene match: 5. Germline values: CDR1 MGHRA, CDR2 YSYEKL.

The chain links TRBV30 to TRBJ1-2; D call uncertain. Deletions cut 5 bases from V and 4 bases from J, with 14 bases between. Germline values: CDR1 GTSNPN, CDR2 SVGIG (reference sequence). The CDR3 is 13 amino acids. In nucleotides, the CDR3 is TGTGCCTGGGGAGACCAGAACCCCTATGGCTACACCTTC. Amino acids: CAWGDQNPYGYTF.

This chain joins TRBV21-1 and TRBJ1-2; TRBD1, the table's D call, lacks a check against the DNA. TRBV21-1 corresponds to a pseudogene. This CDR3 has 16 residues. The CDR3 region is CASRRGTPGRTYGYTF. The CDR3, as DNA: TGTGCCAGCAGAAGGGGGACCCCAGGACGAACCTATGGCTACACCTTC.

The gene calls are TRBV4-3 and TRBJ2-2; D is perhaps TRBD2 (5 bases). V was trimmed by 0 bases and J by 3 bases, leaving 11 bases between them. CDR1 and CDR2 from the germline V gene are LGHNA and YSLEER. The CDR3 is 16 amino acids. The CDR3 nucleotides are TGCGCCAGCAGCCAAGATAGACTACAGTACACCGGGGAGCTGTTTTTT. This gives the protein CASSQDRLQYTGELFF.

This sequence joins TRBV7-2 and TRBJ2-3, with 12 bases that match TRBD2. The CDR3 is 16 residues long. J lost 3 bases, V lost 5 bases, and 6 bases had no gene match. Per the germline V gene, CDR1 is SGHTA and CDR2 is FQGNSA. The CDR3 region is CASSARLAGATDTQYF. CDR3 DNA sequence: TGTGCCAGCAGCGCTCGACTAGCGGGAGCGACAGATACGCAGTATTTT.

The genes are TRBV6-6 and TRBJ2-1; no firm D call. Trimming removed 6 bases from V and 1 base from J, with 13 bases in between. The CDR3 totals 15 residues. The germline gives CDR1 MNHNY, CDR2 SVGAGI (reference sequence). The CDR3: CASSLFGVSYNEQFF. The DNA of the CDR3 is TGTGCCAGCAGCCTATTCGGAGTTTCCTACAATGAGCAGTTCTTC.

This clone came up once. The V gene is TRBV7-9, the J gene TRBJ2-7; D unclear. CDR3 size: 13 residues. Looked up from germline, CDR1 is SEHNR and CDR2 is FQNEAQ (reference sequence). Deletions cut 1 base from V and 4 bases from J, with 8 bases between. Written as DNA, the CDR3 is TGTGCCAGCAGCTTAGACGGTCTTTACGAGCAGTACTTC. This sequence encodes CASSLDGLYEQYF.

The chain uses TRBV6-6 and TRBJ2-7; D is perhaps TRBD1 (5 bases). Germline V gene data show CDR1 as MNHNY and CDR2 as SVGAGI (reference sequence). Trimming took off 5 bases at V and 2 bases at J, with 10 bases between the two ends. The CDR3 sequence is 13 residues long. CDR3 amino acids: CASSPLTAYEQYF. CDR3 in DNA: TGTGCCAGCAGTCCATTGACAGCCTACGAGCAGTACTTC.

V usage is TRBV5-1 and J usage is TRBJ1-4; TRBD1 agrees at 10 bases. The CDR3 contains 17 residues. Looked up from germline, CDR1 is SGHRS and CDR2 is YFSETQ. The junction had 5 bases not matched to a gene; V was cut back by 0 bases and J by 3 bases. The CDR3 loop is CASSLGQGAGSNEKLFF. The CDR3 nucleotides read TGCGCCAGCAGCTTGGGACAGGGGGCCGGCTCTAATGAAAAACTGTTTTTT.

The chain carries TRBV6-5 and TRBJ1-3, with D possibly matching TRBD1 (6 bases). CDR1 MNHEY and CDR2 SVGAGI come from the germline V gene. The CDR3 has 13 residues. Trimming cost V 6 bases and J 3 bases, with 9 bases left between them. CDR3 region: CASRQGFGNTIYF. As DNA, the CDR3 is TGTGCCAGCAGACAGGGATTTGGAAACACCATATATTTT.

This chain joins TRBV5-1 and TRBJ2-3; 7 bases are shared with TRBD2. The junction had 12 bases not matched to a gene; V was cut back by 0 bases and J by 2 bases. The CDR3 is made up of 18 amino acids. Per germline, CDR1 SGHRS and CDR2 YFSETQ. CDR3 protein: CASSLEPPTAGNTDTQYF. The CDR3, as DNA: TGCGCCAGCAGCTTGGAACCCCCCACAGCGGGGAACACAGATACGCAGTATTTT. The variable domain in full, with the rest retrieved from reference TRBV5-1 and TRBJ2-3, is KAGVTQTPRYLIKTRGQQVTLSCSPISGHRSVSWYQQTPGQGLQFLFEYFSETQRNKGNFPGRFSGRQFSNSRSEMNVSTLELGDSALYLCASSLEPPTAGNTDTQYFGPGTRLTVL.

V usage is TRBV4-3 and J usage is TRBJ2-3; D is possibly TRBD1 (6 bases). The CDR3 runs to 16 residues. Germline V gene sequence: CDR1 LGHNA, CDR2 YSLEER. Trimming stripped 4 bases from V and 1 base from J, with 15 bases between. The CDR3 region is CASSPPIYRGTDTQYF. The CDR3, as DNA: TGCGCCAGCAGCCCACCAATCTACAGGGGCACAGATACGCAGTATTTT.

V usage is TRBV27 and J usage is TRBJ1-5; the match to TRBD1 covers 8 bases. Germline V lookup: CDR1 MNHEY, CDR2 SMNVEV (reference sequence). Trimming at V came to 1 base and at J to 4 bases, leaving 3 bases not matched to a gene. The CDR3 contains 15 residues. For the CDR3, the DNA is TGTGCCAGCAGTTTATTTGGGGACAGGAATCAGCCCCAGCATTTT. Translating it yields CASSLFGDRNQPQHF.

This chain joins TRBV19 and TRBJ1-1; 7 nucleotides align to TRBD1. Trimming at V came to 5 bases and at J to 2 bases, leaving 8 bases not matched to a gene. This CDR3 spans 15 amino acids. Germline assignment: CDR1 LNHDA and CDR2 SQIVND (reference sequence). CDR3 sequence (DNA): TGTGCCAGTAGTTTTCAGGGGGGCCCCAACACTGAAGCTTTCTTT. Its protein product is CASSFQGGPNTEAFF.

This clone was picked up a small number of times. The V and J genes are TRBV6-5 and TRBJ1-2; D not resolved. The CDR3 contains 13 residues. V lost 2 bases and J lost 2, with 6 bases in between. Germline V gene lookup returns CDR1 MNHEY and CDR2 SVGAGI. The CDR3 sequence is CASSYTENYGYTF. For the CDR3, the DNA is TGTGCCAGCAGTTACACAGAAAACTATGGCTACACCTTC.

This clone was seen once. This chain uses TRBV7-4 with TRBJ2-7; TRBD2 matches 10 bases. CDR3 length: 10 amino acids. CDR1 is SGHVT, CDR2 SQSDAQ, per germline. The CDR3 region is CDGEREGHYF. For the CDR3, the DNA is TGTGACGGGGAGCGGGAGGGCCATTACTTC.

The rearrangement joins TRBV14 to TRBJ2-1; the match to TRBD2 covers 7 bases. This CDR3 spans 17 amino acids. Germline V gene sequence: CDR1 SGHDN, CDR2 FVKESK. J lost 3 bases, V lost 0 bases, and 8 bases had no gene match. In DNA form, the CDR3 reads TGTGCCAGCAGCCAAGATTGGGCGGGGGAGTTCTACAATGAGCAGTTCTTC. Residues: CASSQDWAGEFYNEQFF.

The chain links TRBV18 to TRBJ2-3; TRBD1 matches at 7 bases. Germline loops: CDR1 KGHSH, CDR2 LQKENI. Trimming took 1 base from V and 2 from J; bases not matched to a gene: 9. The CDR3 totals 17 residues. CDR3: CASSPQAGTALTDTQYF. In nucleotides, the CDR3 is TGTGCCAGCTCACCACAGGCAGGGACAGCGCTCACAGATACGCAGTATTTT. Variable domain in full (rest from reference TRBV18 and TRBJ2-3): NAGVMQNPRHLVRRRGQEARLRCSPMKGHSHVYWYRQLPEEGLKFMVYLQKENIIDESGMPKERFSAEFPKEGPSILRIQQVVRGDSAAYFCASSPQAGTALTDTQYFGPGTRLTVL.

The rearrangement uses TRBV28 and TRBJ2-2, with 8 positions matching TRBD2. J gave up 5 bases and V 5 bases, and 19 bases lay outside the gene matches. The CDR3 sequence is 19 residues long. CDR1 is MDHEN and CDR2 is SYDVKM in the germline V gene. The CDR3 spells CASSPPGSTGGPGTGELFF. CDR3 nucleotides: TGTGCCAGCAGTCCCCCGGGGTCGACGGGAGGGCCTGGGACCGGGGAGCTGTTTTTT.

The rearrangement links TRBV29-1 to TRBJ2-1, with 9 bases aligning to TRBD2. This CDR3 is 14 amino acids long. The junction had 10 bases not matched to a gene; V was cut back by 7 bases and J by 6 bases. Germline V CDR1 and CDR2: SQVTM, ANQGSEA. The CDR3 sequence: CSAVPPAGGNEQFF. CDR3 in DNA: TGCAGCGCCGTTCCTCCAGCGGGAGGCAATGAGCAGTTCTTC.

This clone appeared a single time. The chain is built from TRBV9 and TRBJ2-7; the match to TRBD2 covers 10 bases. This CDR3 is 14 amino acids long. Losses at the gene ends were 3 bases for V and 3 bases for J; bases not matched to a gene: 3. Germline loops: CDR1 SGDLS, CDR2 YYNGEE. The CDR3 DNA reads as TGTGCCAGCAGCGCTAGCGGGAGAAGCTACGAGCAGTACTTC. This gives the protein CASSASGRSYEQYF.

V is TRBV18 and J is TRBJ1-1; 8 bases are a match to TRBD1. Germline loops: CDR1 KGHSH, CDR2 LQKENI. This CDR3 is built from 15 residues. V gave up 4 bases and J gave up 4 bases; unmatched junction bases: 8. Written as DNA, the CDR3 is TGTGCCAGCTCACGCGACCAGGGGGCAGCCACTGAAGCTTTCTTT. This sequence encodes CASSRDQGAATEAFF.